Listed here are 29 T cell receptor beta chains from one sample, sequenced in a study of identical twins. MiXCR, run by TCRdb on the 5' RACE reads, gives a single entry per CDR3 protein. The sample carries 200,000 to 250,000 distinct CDR3 sequences, 5.5% to 7% recorded once. This same sample was also taken into another study, of yellow fever vaccine responses in identical twins.

The sample consisted of memory (CD45RO+) T cells sorted from blood. These receptor sequences come from a young woman in good health.

This chain uses TRBV28 with TRBJ2-1, with TRBD1 identical over 12 bases. The CDR3 consists of 14 residues. CDR1 is MDHEN, CDR2 SYDVKM, per germline. With V trimmed by 8 bases and J by 9 bases, 8 bases remained unmatched. The CDR3 nucleotides are TGTGCCAGCTCCCGGGACAGGGGGCAGGGTGAGCAGTTCTTC. Translating it yields CASSRDRGQGEQFF.

This clonotype was seen ten or more times. The rearrangement joins TRBV5-1 to TRBJ1-6; D not certain. The ends were cut back, 3 bases at V and 8 bases at J, with 15 bases in the middle. The germline V gene has CDR1 SGHRS and CDR2 YFSETQ. The CDR3 spans 15 residues. The CDR3 loop is CASSSGNLRDSPLHF. The CDR3 bases are TGCGCCAGCAGCTCCGGTAACTTACGAGATTCACCCCTCCACTTT.

This clonotype showed up many times. This chain connects TRBV12-3 or TRBV12-4 to TRBJ1-1; unclear D gene. V was shortened by 6 bases and J by 0 bases, with 8 bases between the two germline ends. The CDR3 covers 13 residues. The CDR3 DNA reads TGTGCCAGCAGCTTGAGTATGAACACTGAAGCTTTCTTT. It specifies CASSLSMNTEAFF.

In its sample, this clonotype was seen many times. The chain recombines TRBV10-3 with TRBJ2-7; 8 bases agree with TRBD2. The CDR3 sequence is 14 residues long. Germline V lookup: CDR1 ENHRY, CDR2 SYGVKD. The trim removed 6 bases at V and 0 bases at J, leaving 4 bases unmatched. In nucleotides, the CDR3 is TGTGCCATCAGGAAAGCGGGAGACTCCTACGAGCAGTACTTC. Translating gives CAIRKAGDSYEQYF.

This chain links TRBV3-1 with TRBJ1-5; D uncertain. Per the germline V gene, CDR1 is LGHDT and CDR2 is YNNKEL (reference sequence). V lost 1 base, J lost 0 bases, and 7 bases lay in between. The CDR3 spans 15 residues. As DNA, the CDR3 is TGTGCCAGCAGCCAAGGCCCGTATAGCAATCAGCCCCAGCATTTT. Translated, it gives CASSQGPYSNQPQHF.

The chain carries TRBV19 and TRBJ2-1, with TRBD2 as a possible D gene (6 bases). CDR3 size: 14 residues. Trimming took 6 bases from V and 3 from J, leaving 12 bases between them. Germline CDR1 reads LNHDA; CDR2 reads SQIVND (reference sequence). In DNA form, the CDR3 reads TGTGCCAGTAGCCCACTAGCAATCTACAATGAGCAGTTCTTC. As protein: CASSPLAIYNEQFF.

This clonotype was seen ten or more times. The chain combines TRBV5-1 with TRBJ2-1, with D tentatively TRBD2 (5 bases). The germline V gene encodes CDR1 SGHRS and CDR2 YFSETQ. The CDR3 spans 16 residues. V gave up 2 bases and J gave up 0 bases, with 12 bases separating them. CDR3 nucleotide sequence: TGCGCCAGCAGCTTCCGGTTGGGGAGCTCCTACAATGAGCAGTTCTTC. It is translated as CASSFRLGSSYNEQFF.

This clonotype was detected a few times. The chain is built from TRBV2 and TRBJ2-4, with 9 bases lining up with TRBD1. Per germline, CDR1 SNHLY and CDR2 FYNNEI. This CDR3 region has 15 residues. V lost 8 bases and J lost 0; bases outside the gene matches: 5. The CDR3 reads CASVGTGIAKNIQYF. CDR3 nucleotides: TGTGCCAGCGTCGGGACAGGGATAGCCAAAAACATTCAGTACTTC.

This clonotype has more than one count but fewer than ten. The rearrangement links TRBV6-1 to TRBJ2-2; 14 nucleotides line up with TRBD2. The V gene's germline CDR1 is MNHNS and CDR2 SASEGT. Losses at the gene ends were 5 bases for V and 4 bases for J; bases not matched to a gene: 12. The CDR3 spans 19 residues. The CDR3: CASSTRTSGRSFRTGELFF. The CDR3 DNA sequence: TGTGCCAGCAGTACCAGGACTAGCGGGAGGTCTTTTCGCACCGGGGAGCTGTTTTTT.

The chain employs TRBV5-1 and TRBJ1-6, with TRBD1 matching 7 bases. CDR1 is SGHRS and CDR2 is YFSETQ in the germline V gene. This CDR3 is built from 17 residues. With 1 base clipped from V and 5 bases from J, the junction kept 9 bases outside the gene matches. This chain's CDR3 is CASSLRGETGNNSPLHF. Written as DNA, the CDR3 is TGCGCCAGCAGCTTGAGGGGAGAGACAGGGAATAATTCACCCCTCCACTTT.

This clonotype turned up a few times. The gene calls are TRBV29-1 and TRBJ2-5, with TRBD1 matching 7 bases. Germline trimming cut 7 bases from V and 4 bases from J; bases unmatched to any gene: 6. This CDR3 spans 12 amino acids. Germline V gene lookup returns CDR1 SQVTM and CDR2 ANQGSEA. This chain's CDR3 is CSDLTGSETQYF. The CDR3 nucleotides are TGCAGCGACCTGACAGGGTCAGAGACCCAGTACTTC.

This clonotype was detected ten times or more. The chain uses TRBV7-8 and TRBJ2-7; D remains ambiguous. Germline lookup yields CDR1 SGHVS and CDR2 FQNEAQ. V was pared by 2 bases and J by 3 bases, with 5 bases between. The CDR3 is 12 amino acids. The CDR3 sequence: CASSLSDYEQYF. CDR3 coding DNA: TGTGCCAGCAGCTTATCGGACTACGAGCAGTACTTC.

This clonotype appeared a few times. The chain is built from TRBV5-6 and TRBJ1-2; 9 bases match TRBD1. Germline CDR1 is SGHDT and CDR2 is YYEEEE. There are 14 residues in the CDR3. V lost 3 bases, J lost 8 bases, and 8 bases stayed unmatched. The chain's CDR3 is CASSSTYRGQGYTF. CDR3 coding DNA: TGTGCCAGCAGCTCGACCTACAGGGGGCAGGGCTACACCTTC. The full variable domain, with the rest looked up from reference TRBV5-6 and TRBJ1-2, is DAGVTQSPTHLIKTRGQQVTLRCSPKSGHDTVSWYQQALGQGPQFIFQYYEEEERQRGNFPDRFSGHQFPNYSSELNVNALLLGDSALYLCASSSTYRGQGYTFGSGTRLTVV.

This chain connects TRBV20-1 to TRBJ2-5; the D gene could be TRBD1 or TRBD2 (7 bases each). The CDR3 has 14 amino acids. Looked up from germline, CDR1 is DFQATT and CDR2 is SNEGSKA (reference sequence). Trimming left V 6 bases short and J 2 bases short, with 16 bases between. CDR3 bases: TGCAGTGCAGCGGGGACAGACAATCAAGAGACCCAGTACTTC. Amino acids: CSAAGTDNQETQYF.

J is TRBJ2-1 and V is TRBV5-1; the match to TRBD2 covers 13 bases. Per the germline V gene, CDR1 is SGHRS and CDR2 is YFSETQ. This CDR3 region has 16 residues. V lost 4 bases to trimming and J lost 9 bases; unmatched junction nucleotides: 10. The CDR3 bases are TGCGCCAGCAGCGGAACTAGCGGGGGGGCCTCTAGTGAGCAGTTCTTC. Protein sequence: CASSGTSGGASSEQFF.

This clonotype was counted many times. The V gene is TRBV10-2, the J gene TRBJ2-1; 9 positions agree with TRBD1. The J segment lost 7 bases and the V segment lost 3 bases, leaving 13 bases of the junction unmatched. Looked up from germline, CDR1 is WSHSY and CDR2 is SAAADI. This CDR3 region has 17 residues. The CDR3 region has the DNA TGCGCCAGCAGTGAAATAGGATTTTGGGACAGGGAAAATGAGCAGTTCTTC. The encoded protein is CASSEIGFWDRENEQFF.

In this sample, this clonotype turned up many times. The chain joins TRBV12-3 or TRBV12-4 to TRBJ2-1, with TRBD2 matching over 11 bases. The CDR3 has 14 residues. The trim removed 5 bases at V and 8 bases at J, leaving 5 bases unmatched. This CDR3 is CASSTSGGSDEQFF. Here the CDR3 DNA reads TGTGCCAGCAGTACTAGCGGGGGCTCCGATGAGCAGTTCTTC.

This clonotype has more than one count but fewer than ten. The chain links TRBV9 to TRBJ2-5, with 7 bases fitting TRBD1. Trimming took 0 bases from V and 3 from J; bases not matched to a gene: 5. Germline CDR1 reads SGDLS; CDR2 reads YYNGEE. The CDR3 has 15 amino acids. The CDR3 nucleotides are TGTGCCAGCAGCGTAGCCCCGACAGGGAAAGAGACCCAGTACTTC. As protein: CASSVAPTGKETQYF.

This clonotype was detected only a few times. The rearrangement links TRBV29-1 to TRBJ2-3, with 14 bases aligning to TRBD2. Losses at the gene ends were 0 bases for V and 5 bases for J; bases not matched to a gene: 1. This CDR3 region has 15 residues. Germline V gene sequence: CDR1 SQVTM, CDR2 ANQGSEA. The CDR3 DNA reads TGCAGCGTTGAAGAAGGACTAGCGGGAGGAGATACGCAGTATTTT. It yields the protein CSVEEGLAGGDTQYF.

This clonotype has just a few counts. The chain couples TRBV11-2 to TRBJ1-1; perhaps TRBD1 as D (6 bases). CDR1 and CDR2 (germline): SGHAT, FQNNGV. The CDR3 loop spans 15 amino acids. V lost 2 bases to trimming and J lost 5 bases, with 15 bases between them. The CDR3 coding sequence is TGTGCCAGCAGCTTACTGCCAGGGGAAGAAACTGAAGCTTTCTTT. It specifies CASSLLPGEETEAFF.

This clonotype was recorded many times. The V call is TRBV12-3 or TRBV12-4, the J call TRBJ1-5; 11 bases line up with TRBD1. The CDR3 contains 15 residues. V shed 6 bases, J shed 5 bases, and the junction held 6 bases outside the gene matches. The CDR3 reads CASSTGQGVYQPQHF. CDR3 nucleotide sequence: TGTGCCAGCAGCACGGGACAGGGGGTGTATCAGCCCCAGCATTTT.

This clonotype was counted at least ten times. The chain carries TRBV5-1 and TRBJ2-1; D unclear. CDR1 is SGHRS, CDR2 YFSETQ, per germline. The V end was cut by 0 bases, the J end by 8 bases, with 9 bases between. This CDR3 region has 13 residues. The CDR3 spells CASSLAVRDEQFF. The CDR3 DNA reads TGCGCCAGCAGCTTGGCCGTAAGAGATGAGCAGTTCTTC. The full variable domain, its missing parts supplied by reference TRBV5-1 and TRBJ2-1, is KAGVTQTPRYLIKTRGQQVTLSCSPISGHRSVSWYQQTPGQGLQFLFEYFSETQRNKGNFPGRFSGRQFSNSRSEMNVSTLELGDSALYLCASSLAVRDEQFFGPGTRLTVL.

This clonotype came up many times. CDR3: CASSLQQGRETQYF. CDR3 nucleotides: TGTGCCAGCAGCTTGCAACAGGGTCGGGAGACCCAGTACTTC. V and J are TRBV7-8 and TRBJ2-5; D may be TRBD1 (6 bases). CDR3 length: 14 amino acids. V lost 3 bases to trimming and J lost 5 bases, with 13 bases between them. The germline V gene encodes CDR1 SGHVS and CDR2 FQNEAQ.

This sequence joins TRBV9 and TRBJ2-3, with 8 nucleotides matching TRBD2. Germline V gene lookup returns CDR1 SGDLS and CDR2 YYNGEE. V shed 3 bases and J 3 bases; nucleotides not matched to a gene: 12. The CDR3 is 17 residues long. CDR3: CASSAGGGGSLTDTQYF. The CDR3 DNA reads as TGTGCCAGCAGCGCGGGGGGGGGCGGGAGTCTTACAGATACGCAGTATTTT.

This clonotype was recorded a few times. V and J are TRBV5-1 and TRBJ1-1; D gene unclear. The CDR3 covers 12 residues. Germline CDR1 is SGHRS and CDR2 is YFSETQ. The V end lost 5 bases, the J end lost 2 bases, and 7 bases lay between the germline ends. The CDR3 here is CASRISNTEAFF. The CDR3 DNA is TGCGCCAGCAGAATCAGCAACACTGAAGCTTTCTTT.

This clonotype occurred a few times. The V gene is TRBV5-1, the J gene TRBJ2-1; 10 nucleotides line up with TRBD2. Per germline, CDR1 SGHRS and CDR2 YFSETQ. V was clipped by 2 bases and J by 8 bases; unmatched bases: 4. This CDR3 region has 14 residues. CDR3 in amino acids: CASSFLAGAYEQFF. The CDR3 nucleotides read TGCGCCAGCAGCTTTCTAGCGGGAGCCTATGAGCAGTTCTTC.

A few counts support this clonotype. The chain is built from TRBV6-1 and TRBJ2-1; 9 bases agree with TRBD2. This CDR3 comprises 16 residues. The germline CDR1 and CDR2 sequences are MNHNS and SASEGT. The J segment lost 7 bases and the V segment lost 2 bases, leaving 9 bases of the junction unmatched. In nucleotides, the CDR3 is TGTGCCAGCAGTGAAAATGGCGGGAGGGCCGGTAATGAGCAGTTCTTC. Translated, it gives CASSENGGRAGNEQFF.

In its sample, this clonotype was seen a few times. This chain connects TRBV20-1 to TRBJ2-1; 9 nucleotides line up with TRBD2. This CDR3 spans 19 amino acids. Germline assignment: CDR1 DFQATT and CDR2 SNEGSKA (reference sequence). Unmatched junction bases numbered 18, after V lost 0 bases and J lost 6 bases. Here the CDR3 DNA reads TGCAGTGCTAGAGATTCAGCTCGGGGCGGGAGGGGTCCGCGCAATGAGCAGTTCTTC. It specifies CSARDSARGGRGPRNEQFF.

This clonotype has ten or more counts. V gene TRBV5-1 combines with J gene TRBJ1-1; 7 bases align to TRBD1. After removal of 1 base from V and 1 base from J, the junction contained 7 bases not matched to a gene. The CDR3 length is 16 residues. Germline CDR1 is SGHRS and CDR2 is YFSETQ. The CDR3 DNA reads TGCGCCAGCAGCTTGTCACCAGGGGGGAAGAACACTGAAGCTTTCTTT. This codes for CASSLSPGGKNTEAFF. Looking up the rest from reference TRBV5-1 and TRBJ1-1 gives the full variable domain: KAGVTQTPRYLIKTRGQQVTLSCSPISGHRSVSWYQQTPGQGLQFLFEYFSETQRNKGNFPGRFSGRQFSNSRSEMNVSTLELGDSALYLCASSLSPGGKNTEAFFGQGTRLTVV.